These 27 T cell receptor beta chains came from one sample sequenced in a study of blood T cell repertoires in COVID-19. Some clones are missing from TCRdb's copy, which holds only in-frame ones; the method was immunoSEQ multiplex PCR. The data hold 120,000 to 150,000 clones, with approximately 85% observed a single time. The sequencing sample was made of peripheral blood. These receptors all come from a human donor with acute or convalescent COVID-19. The donor label of this sample is uncertain.

The genes are TRBV19 and TRBJ2-3; D is perhaps TRBD1 (5 bases). The ends were cut back, 2 bases at V and 1 base at J, with 10 bases in the middle. The germline CDR1 and CDR2 sequences are LNHDA and SQIVND (reference sequence). The CDR3 length is 15 residues. The CDR3 is CASSIQDTRTDTQYF. DNA of the CDR3: TGTGCCAGTAGTATACAGGACACCCGCACAGATACGCAGTATTTT.

The chain employs TRBV18 and TRBJ2-7; no clear D gene. CDR1 is KGHSH and CDR2 is LQKENI in the germline V gene. The CDR3 length is 13 residues. V lost 3 bases and J lost 5, with 11 bases in between. The CDR3 loop reads CASSPALRDEQYV. The CDR3 DNA is TGTGCCAGCTCACCTGCACTTCGGGACGAGCAGTACGTC.

J is TRBJ1-2 and V is TRBV3-1 (or the pseudogene TRBV3-2); D remains unclear. The CDR3 loop spans 11 amino acids. Trimming took off 1 base at V and 8 bases at J, with 5 bases between the two ends. Germline V CDR1 and CDR2: LGHDT, YNNKEL (reference sequence). CDR3 DNA: TGTGCCAGCAGCCAAGGGAGGGGCTACACCTTC. This encodes CASSQGRGYTF.

The rearrangement links TRBV10-1 to TRBJ2-1; no clear D gene. The CDR3 covers 15 residues. CDR1 and CDR2 (germline): WNHNN, SYGVQD (reference sequence). With 9 bases removed from V and 0 bases from J, the gap between germline ends came to 15 bases. The CDR3, as DNA: TGCGCCAGTAAAATAAGAGGCCCCTCCTACAATGAGCAGTTCTTC. Protein: CASKIRGPSYNEQFF.

V usage is TRBV7-2 and J usage is TRBJ1-1; D possibly corresponds to TRBD1 (6 bases). This CDR3 comprises 14 residues. Germline CDR1 is SGHTA and CDR2 is FQGNSA. V lost 8 bases to trimming and J lost 1 base, with 14 bases between them. CDR3 DNA: TGTGCCAGCGCCACCCCGGGACAGAACACTGAAGCTTTCTTT. Amino acid sequence: CASATPGQNTEAFF.

This chain connects TRBV4-2 to TRBJ2-2; the D gene is possibly TRBD2 (6 bases). The CDR3 is 15 amino acids. Germline CDR1 is LGHNA and CDR2 is YNFKEQ. The germline V and J ends were trimmed by 7 bases and 6 bases, with 18 bases remaining between them. The CDR3 is CASTPTTSLPGELFF. The DNA of the CDR3 is TGTGCCAGCACCCCGACGACTAGTCTTCCCGGGGAGCTGTTTTTT.

This rearrangement joins TRBV2 to TRBJ2-1, with a tentative D call TRBD2 (6 bases). V was trimmed by 4 bases and J by 5 bases, leaving 15 bases between them. Germline V gene sequence: CDR1 SNHLY, CDR2 FYNNEI. The CDR3 has 15 amino acids. The CDR3 sequence: CASSAERAANNEQFF. Written as DNA, the CDR3 is TGTGCCAGCAGTGCAGAGCGGGCTGCAAACAATGAGCAGTTCTTC.

The chain carries TRBV7-3 and TRBJ2-1, with D perhaps TRBD2 (5 bases). The CDR3 covers 14 residues. V dropped 1 base and J dropped 7 bases, with 11 bases sitting between them. Germline assignment: CDR1 SGHTA and CDR2 FQGTGA. CDR3 in DNA: TGTGCCAGCAGCTTAATGGCTAGCAAAAATGAGCAGTTCTTC. Translation: CASSLMASKNEQFF. Filled out from reference TRBV7-3 and TRBJ2-1, the complete variable domain reads GAGVSQTPSNKVTEKGKYVELRCDPISGHTALYWYRQSLGQGPEFLIYFQGTGAADDSGLPNDRFFAVRPEGSVSTLKIQRTERGDSAVYLCASSLMASKNEQFFGPGTRLTVL.

This clone is a singleton in its sample. CDR3 coding DNA: TGCGCCAGCGCGGCAGAGTACAATGAGCAGTTCTTC. Its protein is CASAAEYNEQFF. The chain is built from TRBV5-1 and TRBJ2-1; no definite D call. The CDR3 totals 12 residues. Germline V gene sequence: CDR1 SGHRS, CDR2 YFSETQ. Trimming removed 7 bases from V and 4 bases from J, with 9 bases in between.

The gene calls are TRBV12-3 or TRBV12-4 and TRBJ1-1; D gene ambiguous. This CDR3 region has 12 residues. Trimming took off 7 bases at V and 8 bases at J, with 14 bases between the two ends. The CDR3 sequence: CASTPDQTEAFF. CDR3 nucleotide sequence: TGTGCCAGCACCCCCGACCAGACAGAAGCTTTCTTT.

The chain is built from TRBV27 and TRBJ2-2, with a possible D match to TRBD1 (5 bases). Germline CDR1 MNHEY, CDR2 SMNVEV (reference sequence). The V gene lost 3 bases and the J gene lost 7 bases, with 9 bases spanning the gap. The CDR3 contains 13 residues. The CDR3 sequence: CASSFQGGGELFF. CDR3 in DNA: TGTGCCAGCAGTTTCCAGGGTGGCGGGGAGCTGTTTTTT.

This chain links TRBV11-2 with TRBJ2-5; possibly TRBD2 for D (6 bases). CDR1 and CDR2 (germline): SGHAT, FQNNGV. The germline V and J ends were trimmed by 3 bases and 7 bases, with 15 bases remaining between them. The CDR3 has 14 residues. The CDR3 sequence: CASSFGLRGWTQYF. DNA for the CDR3: TGTGCCAGCAGCTTTGGCCTCCGGGGGTGGACCCAGTACTTC.

This clone came up once. The chain links TRBV6-5 to TRBJ2-7; 9 positions match TRBD1. The V gene's germline CDR1 is MNHEY and CDR2 SVGAGI. The CDR3 is made up of 15 amino acids. J gave up 3 bases and V 5 bases, and 8 bases lay outside the gene matches. The CDR3 DNA follows: TGTGCCAGCAGTACCCTCCGGGACAGGGACTACGAGCAGTACTTC. Translation: CASSTLRDRDYEQYF.

This chain connects TRBV7-9 to TRBJ1-1; 7 positions match TRBD1. The V gene end was trimmed by 3 bases and the J gene end by 4 bases; junction bases not matched to a gene: 5. Per the germline V gene, CDR1 is SEHNR and CDR2 is FQNEAQ (reference sequence). This CDR3 has 14 residues. CDR3 loop: CASSFSGTATEAFF. The CDR3, as DNA: TGTGCCAGCAGCTTCTCCGGGACAGCCACTGAAGCTTTCTTT.

The chain employs TRBV20-1 and TRBJ2-1, with 14 bases aligning to TRBD2. Germline values: CDR1 DFQATT, CDR2 SNEGSKA (reference sequence). This CDR3 is 16 amino acids long. The J segment lost 4 bases and the V segment lost 3 bases, leaving 5 bases of the junction unmatched. The CDR3 region is CSASRLAGGRYNEQFF. CDR3 nucleotide sequence: TGCAGTGCTAGTAGACTAGCGGGAGGGCGGTACAATGAGCAGTTCTTC.

V gene TRBV7-3 combines with J gene TRBJ2-6; TRBD1 aligns across 9 bases. V trimming: 4 bases; J trimming: 1 base; junction bases outside the gene matches: 5. This CDR3 spans 17 amino acids. Germline lookup yields CDR1 SGHTA and CDR2 FQGTGA. CDR3 DNA sequence: TGTGCCAGCAGCTCGGACAGGGGCCCTTCTGGGGCCAACGTCCTGACTTTC. It specifies CASSSDRGPSGANVLTF.

The chain employs TRBV3-1 (or the pseudogene TRBV3-2) and TRBJ1-1; 10 bases map to TRBD1. Germline lookup yields CDR1 LGHDT and CDR2 YNNKEL (reference sequence). V lost 4 bases to trimming and J lost 5 bases; unmatched junction nucleotides: 7. CDR3 size: 15 residues. The CDR3 loop is CASSRRQGARTEAFF. The CDR3 DNA is TGTGCCAGCAGCCGCCGACAGGGGGCGCGGACTGAAGCTTTCTTT.

V and J are TRBV7-8 and TRBJ1-2; D unclear. The CDR3 totals 14 residues. Germline V lookup: CDR1 SGHVS, CDR2 FQNEAQ. V dropped 1 base and J dropped 8 bases, with 14 bases sitting between them. The CDR3 protein is CASSLGGIGRGYTF. The CDR3 nucleotides read TGTGCCAGCAGCTTAGGAGGGATTGGCAGGGGCTACACCTTC.

This clone came up once. V and J are TRBV10-3 and TRBJ2-7; perhaps TRBD1 as D (5 bases). V was pared by 3 bases and J by 3 bases, with 9 bases between. The length of the CDR3 is 13 residues. Per the germline V gene, CDR1 is ENHRY and CDR2 is SYGVKD. CDR3 residues: CAISDRDHYEQYF. CDR3 DNA: TGTGCCATCAGTGACAGGGATCACTACGAGCAGTACTTC.

The J gene is TRBJ1-1, the V gene TRBV15; 8 nucleotides match TRBD1. The CDR3 runs 13 residues. J lost 4 bases, V lost 5 bases, and 3 bases had no gene match. Germline CDR1 is LNHNV and CDR2 is YYDKDF (reference sequence). CDR3 loop: CATSSGGITEAFF. The CDR3 DNA reads as TGTGCCACCAGCTCAGGGGGCATCACTGAAGCTTTCTTT. Drawing the rest from reference TRBV15 and TRBJ1-1, the complete variable domain is DAMVIQNPRYQVTQFGKPVTLSCSQTLNHNVMYWYQQKSSQAPKLLFHYYDKDFNNEADTPDNFQSRRPNTSFCFLDIRSPGLGDTAMYLCATSSGGITEAFFGQGTRLTVV.

The rearrangement uses TRBV7-6 and TRBJ2-3, with 11 bases matching TRBD2. CDR3 length equals 16 residues. J gave up 3 bases and V 5 bases, and 7 bases lay outside the gene matches. Germline CDR1 reads SGHVS; CDR2 reads FNYEAQ. CDR3 DNA sequence: TGTGCCAGCAGCCCCCTAGCGGGGGGCGTGACAGATACGCAGTATTTT. Protein product: CASSPLAGGVTDTQYF.

This clone was counted a single time. This chain joins TRBV7-2 and TRBJ1-5; TRBD1 matches 8 bases. After removal of 5 bases from V and 9 bases from J, the junction contained 6 bases not matched to a gene. The CDR3 runs to 13 residues. Per germline, CDR1 SGHTA and CDR2 FQGNSA. The CDR3 nucleotides read TGTGCCAGCAGCCTGGACAGGGATCGGCCCCAGCATTTT. Residues: CASSLDRDRPQHF. The variable domain in full, completed from reference TRBV7-2 and TRBJ1-5, reads GAGVSQSPSNKVTEKGKDVELRCDPISGHTALYWYRQSLGQGLEFLIYFQGNSAPDKSGLPSDRFSAERTGGSVSTLTIQRTQQEDSAVYLCASSLDRDRPQHFGDGTRLSIL.

The chain uses TRBV11-2 and TRBJ2-2; possibly TRBD2 for D (5 bases). Germline CDR1 is SGHAT and CDR2 is FQNNGV. This CDR3 contains 14 residues. Trimming removed 6 bases from V and 0 bases from J, with 8 bases in between. CDR3 sequence: CASRPGTNTGELFF. The CDR3, as DNA: TGTGCCAGCAGACCGGGAACGAACACCGGGGAGCTGTTTTTT.

The rearrangement links TRBV11-2 to TRBJ2-1; no clear D. The germline CDR1 and CDR2 sequences are SGHAT and FQNNGV. This CDR3 has 14 amino acids. V shed 1 base and J shed 5 bases, with 9 bases lying between them. This CDR3 is CASSLADRDNEQFF. The CDR3, as DNA: TGTGCCAGCAGCTTAGCTGATAGAGACAATGAGCAGTTCTTC.

This chain uses TRBV25-1 with TRBJ2-5, with 8 bases fitting TRBD1. This CDR3 contains 16 residues. V lost 6 bases to trimming and J lost 4 bases; unmatched junction nucleotides: 13. CDR1 and CDR2 from the germline V gene are MGHDK and SYGVNS. The CDR3 DNA follows: TGTGCCAGCAGCAGAACCCAAGCCGGGACAGGAGAGACCCAGTACTTC. Translated, it gives CASSRTQAGTGETQYF.

V is TRBV27 and J is TRBJ1-1, with a possible D match to TRBD1 (6 bases). CDR1 MNHEY and CDR2 SMNVEV come from the germline V gene (reference sequence). Trimming took 5 bases from V and 5 from J, leaving 21 bases between them. This CDR3 is built from 16 residues. The CDR3 protein is CASSLWGLGSGTEAFF. The CDR3, as DNA: TGTGCCAGCAGTCTGTGGGGGCTAGGGTCCGGGACTGAAGCTTTCTTT.

J is TRBJ1-5 and V is TRBV7-2; D possibly corresponds to TRBD1 (6 bases). From germline, CDR1 is SGHTA and CDR2 FQGNSA. The length of the CDR3 is 16 residues. V was shortened by 2 bases and J by 4 bases, with 15 bases between the two germline ends. CDR3 residues: CASSLYSQGINQPQHF. CDR3 DNA sequence: TGTGCCAGCAGCTTATATTCACAGGGCATAAATCAGCCCCAGCATTTT.